This T cell receptor beta chain is from a study of spatial heterogeneity in lung cancer (dated by TCRdb to about 2019). Looking at the study overall: More beta-chain than alpha-chain transcripts were consistently detected, likely reflecting higher beta-chain transcript abundance. TCR transcript counts in tumor regions correlated strongly with a T cell transcriptional module score from matched bulk RNA-seq. In the raw uncorrected reads, each unique combination of TCR and UMI appeared on average more than ten times. TCR alpha and beta repertoires were quantitatively compared across multiple tumor regions, matched nontumor lung and blood in non-small cell lung cancer. Nonsynonymous mutation counts, determined by whole-exome sequencing of tumor tissue, were related to TCR repertoire features. Both alpha and beta chains were TCR-sequenced in approximately 200 tumor regions, 64 matched nontumor lung samples and 55 to 60 PBMC samples obtained at surgery. Study-level results and caveats: Estimated TCR-seq coverage of tumor T cells was only around 7% for alpha chains and 13% for beta chains. The count of ubiquitous expanded TCRs correlated with the count of ubiquitous nonsynonymous mutations, and the count of regional expanded TCRs correlated with the count of regional nonsynonymous mutations. Confirming at a functional level the hypothesis that regional TCRs recognize regional mutations was considered to require additional single-cell paired TCR alpha and beta sequencing. The tumor nonsynonymous mutation count correlated with the number of expanded alpha and beta TCRs within the tumor.

In light of the paper, this sample's time point label describes: sample taken at primary tumor resection. The donors were about 71 patients from the lung TRACERx cohort who had early-stage, untreated non-small cell lung cancer. For TCR sequencing, whole RNA was extracted from tumor and nontumor lung tissue, or from cryopreserved PBMC samples, and no cell sorting was done. A patient was chosen for TCR sequencing only when enough RNA was available from at least two tumor regions. Tumor and adjacent nontumor lung specimens were reviewed by a lung pathologist before selection. Library preparation employed 5' RACE. The sequencer was a NextSeq 500. In the TCR library protocol, a unique molecular identifier was attached to each TCR cDNA molecule so that PCR and sequencing errors could be corrected. The original methods were these. Decombinator tools were used for TCR identification, UMI-based error correction and CDR3 extraction. Expanded TCRs were defined as those above a frequency of 2 per 1,000, corresponding to the top 1% of the tumor frequency distribution. Expanded tumor TCRs were classed as regional if statistically deemed absent (corrected P<0.05) from at least one tumor region, otherwise ubiquitous. Renyi diversity was calculated using the R vegan package after each repertoire was subsampled 100 times to 5,000 TCRs. CDR3 similarity networks were built from amino acid triplet string-kernel similarity, with CDR3s being connected when pairwise similarity was above 0.82. The public sequencing data were trimmed at Q25 with fastp and processed into clonotypes with MiXCR by TCRdb, which kept only in-frame beta chains. For every CDR3 protein sequence, its rows merge into one entry that carries the most common genes and DNA. These V and J calls rely on TCRdb rather than the paper's analysis. The sample has 10,000 to 11,000 distinct CDR3 sequences on record, about 8.4% of them singletons. In total, the top ten clones hold roughly 22% of the sample.

Clipping removes 2 bases from V and 7 bases from J, with 6 as the unmatched junction base count. Spanning cysteine to phenylalanine, the CDR3 consists of 14 amino acids. Only the CDR3 region is kept as DNA, spanning 42 bases read in frame from base 1. CDR1 and CDR2 (MDHEN, SYDVKM) derive from the germline V gene. This clonotype was counted ten times or more. No antigen is known for it. Base qualities are missing; no much larger clone stands one base away. This beta chain is a stray sequence in a library constructed for alpha chains; its clone size is not meaningful. The chain is encoded by TRBV28 joined to TRBJ1-2; TRBD1 aligns with 8 central bases. This sequence was found in a female donor with early-stage non-small cell lung cancer. This sample comprised lung tumor tissue, obtained at surgery. The CDR3 protein sequence reads: CASSLEPGGLGYTF. The nucleotides read TGTGCCAGCAGTTTAGAGCCAGGGGGCCTTGGCTACACCTTC.